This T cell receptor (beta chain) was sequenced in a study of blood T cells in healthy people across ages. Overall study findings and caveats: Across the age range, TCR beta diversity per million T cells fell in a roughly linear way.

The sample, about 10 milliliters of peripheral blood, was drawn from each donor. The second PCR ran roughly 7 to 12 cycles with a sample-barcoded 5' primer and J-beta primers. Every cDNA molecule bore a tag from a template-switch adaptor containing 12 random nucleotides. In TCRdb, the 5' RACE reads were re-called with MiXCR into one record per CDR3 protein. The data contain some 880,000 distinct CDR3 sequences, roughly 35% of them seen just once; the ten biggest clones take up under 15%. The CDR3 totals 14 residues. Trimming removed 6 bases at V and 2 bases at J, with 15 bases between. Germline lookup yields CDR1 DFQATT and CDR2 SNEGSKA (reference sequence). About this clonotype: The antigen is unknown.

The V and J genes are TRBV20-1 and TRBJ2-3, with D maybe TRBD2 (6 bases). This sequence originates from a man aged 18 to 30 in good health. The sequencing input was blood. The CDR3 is CSAPVAVSTDTQYF. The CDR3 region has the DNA TGCAGTGCCCCCGTAGCGGTTTCCACAGATACGCAGTATTTT.